The 23 T cell receptor beta chains presented below share a single source sample, sequenced in a study of blood T cell repertoires in COVID-19. The table came from immunoSEQ multiplex PCR; TCRdb's copy has only in-frame clones and leaves some out. The sample holds fewer than 150,000 clones; about nine tenths are singletons and the top ten take approximately 7.7%. Sample: peripheral blood. These receptors were taken from a human donor in a cohort sampled during active COVID-19.

This chain connects TRBV5-4 to TRBJ2-1, with 8 bases aligning to TRBD2. V gave up 6 bases and J gave up 5 bases; unmatched junction bases: 7. Germline V gene lookup returns CDR1 SGHNT and CDR2 YYREEE (reference sequence). The CDR3 is made up of 14 amino acids. The CDR3 coding sequence is TGTGCCAGCACCTCTCGGGGGGGGAACAATGAGCAGTTCTTC. Protein: CASTSRGGNNEQFF.

The chain employs TRBV7-8 and TRBJ1-2, with D unresolved. There are 14 residues in the CDR3. V was clipped by 0 bases and J by 3 bases, with 8 bases between them. The germline V gene has CDR1 SGHVS and CDR2 FQNEAQ. The CDR3 region has the DNA TGTGCCAGCAGCTTAGCGGGCAGATACTATGGCTACACCTTC. Its protein is CASSLAGRYYGYTF.

This clone has more than one count but fewer than ten. The chain uses TRBV7-3 and TRBJ2-3, with 14 bases lining up with TRBD2. In germline, CDR1 is SGHTA, CDR2 FQGTGA. The V and J ends lost 5 bases and 6 bases, in that order; junction bases with no gene match: 4. The CDR3 extends over 15 amino acids. DNA of the CDR3: TGTGCCAGCAGCCGACTAGCGGGGGGGCCCGATACGCAGTATTTT. Translating it yields CASSRLAGGPDTQYF.

The chain couples TRBV25-1 to TRBJ1-5; 7 nucleotides align to TRBD1. Per the germline V gene, CDR1 is MGHDK and CDR2 is SYGVNS. Trimming at V came to 7 bases and at J to 7 bases, leaving 10 bases not matched to a gene. This CDR3 is built from 14 residues. Here the CDR3 DNA reads TGTGCCAGCACTGACCAGGGGGTGGGACAGCCCCAGCATTTT. Translation: CASTDQGVGQPQHF.

The rearrangement uses TRBV28 and TRBJ1-4, with no clear D. V was shortened by 4 bases and J by 7 bases, with 25 bases between the two germline ends. CDR3 length: 18 amino acids. Germline CDR1 is MDHEN and CDR2 is SYDVKM. The CDR3 here is CASSSGSRGNYGGEKLFF. For the CDR3, the DNA is TGTGCCAGCAGTTCCGGGTCACGGGGTAATTACGGCGGTGAAAAACTGTTTTTT. The full variable domain, rest sourced from reference TRBV28 and TRBJ1-4, is DVKVTQSSRYLVKRTGEKVFLECVQDMDHENMFWYRQDPGLGLRLIYFSYDVKMKEKGDIPEGYSVSREKKERFSLILESASTNQTSMYLCASSSGSRGNYGGEKLFFGSGTQLSVL.

The chain carries TRBV18 and TRBJ1-1; D remains unclear. The CDR3 length is 16 residues. Between the trimmed V and J ends, which lost 3 bases and 4 bases, there was a span of 18 bases. Looked up from germline, CDR1 is KGHSH and CDR2 is LQKENI. CDR3 nucleotides: TGTGCCAGCTCACCGGGCGTATCATTCCGGGGCACTGAAGCTTTCTTT. It translates to CASSPGVSFRGTEAFF.

The rearrangement joins TRBV4-2 to TRBJ2-5; TRBD2 might be the D (6 bases). V was cut by 0 bases and J by 2 bases, with 13 bases left in between. The germline V gene has CDR1 LGHNA and CDR2 YNFKEQ. The CDR3 length is 16 residues. The DNA for the CDR3 is TGTGCCAGCAGCCAAGATATCGGGGGAGGTCAAGAGACCCAGTACTTC. Translated, it gives CASSQDIGGGQETQYF.

The chain is built from TRBV6-5 and TRBJ1-5; TRBD1 matches at 10 bases. The CDR3 totals 15 residues. After removal of 5 bases from V and 4 bases from J, the junction contained 5 bases not matched to a gene. Germline V gene sequence: CDR1 MNHEY, CDR2 SVGAGI. In DNA, the CDR3 is TGTGCCAGCAGTCCAGACAGGGGGCCAAATCAGCCCCAGCATTTT. Its protein is CASSPDRGPNQPQHF.

V and J are TRBV15 and TRBJ2-5; tentatively, D is TRBD1 (6 bases). Germline V gene lookup returns CDR1 LNHNV and CDR2 YYDKDF (reference sequence). The ends were cut back, 4 bases at V and 4 bases at J, with 13 bases in the middle. The CDR3 length is 14 residues. The CDR3 protein is CATSTQGRGETQYF. The CDR3 DNA reads TGTGCCACCAGCACCCAGGGGCGAGGAGAGACCCAGTACTTC.

The chain recombines TRBV18 with TRBJ2-3, with D hard to call. The CDR3 consists of 12 residues. Germline CDR1 is KGHSH and CDR2 is LQKENI. Trimming cost V 0 bases and J 6 bases, with 4 bases left between them. CDR3 amino acids: CASSPPADTQYF. The CDR3 nucleotides are TGTGCCAGCTCACCACCAGCCGATACGCAGTATTTT.

The rearrangement uses TRBV14 and TRBJ1-4; weak D call: TRBD1 (6 bases). CDR1 is SGHDN, CDR2 FVKESK, per germline. CDR3 size: 15 residues. The ends were cut back, 2 bases at V and 5 bases at J, with 12 bases in the middle. Here the CDR3 DNA reads TGTGCCAGCAGCCAATTGACAGGAAAAAATGAAAAACTGTTTTTT. Translated: CASSQLTGKNEKLFF.

This clone was recorded a few times. The V and J genes are TRBV5-6 and TRBJ2-2; 7 nucleotides agree with TRBD1. The ends lost 1 base at V and 7 bases at J; junction bases unmatched: 4. The CDR3 is made up of 14 amino acids. Per germline, CDR1 SGHDT and CDR2 YYEEEE. The CDR3 region is CASSLRQGNGELFF. The CDR3 bases are TGTGCCAGCAGCTTGAGACAGGGCAACGGGGAGCTGTTTTTT.

The chain joins TRBV12-3 or TRBV12-4 to TRBJ2-7; D unresolved. The CDR3 runs to 12 residues. The V gene lost 6 bases and the J gene lost 5 bases, with 11 bases spanning the gap. DNA for the CDR3: TGTGCCAGCAGCAAACTCCCCCACGAGCAGTACTTC. This gives the protein CASSKLPHEQYF.

The genes are TRBV30 and TRBJ2-7; 7 bases map to TRBD2. This CDR3 comprises 14 residues. The V gene end was trimmed by 4 bases and the J gene end by 4 bases; junction bases not matched to a gene: 10. Germline CDR1 reads GTSNPN; CDR2 reads SVGIG (reference sequence). CDR3: CAWNLGGGTYEQYF. CDR3 DNA sequence: TGTGCCTGGAATCTTGGGGGGGGGACTTACGAGCAGTACTTC.

The chain has TRBV7-6 and TRBJ2-1; 8 bases line up with TRBD1. The CDR3 has 14 residues. V shed 4 bases, J shed 7 bases, and the junction held 6 bases outside the gene matches. Germline V lookup: CDR1 SGHVS, CDR2 FNYEAQ. Written as DNA, the CDR3 is TGTGCCAGCAGCTCCGGACAGGGTGGGAATGAGCAGTTCTTC. It specifies CASSSGQGGNEQFF.

This clone has only a few counts. This chain joins TRBV19 and TRBJ1-1; D not certain. The V and J ends lost 9 bases and 0 bases respectively, with 14 bases between them. Germline assignment: CDR1 LNHDA and CDR2 SQIVND (reference sequence). This CDR3 spans 14 amino acids. CDR3 sequence reads: CASSFDTMNTEAFF. The CDR3 coding sequence is TGTGCCAGCAGTTTCGACACAATGAACACTGAAGCTTTCTTT.

V usage is TRBV15 and J usage is TRBJ2-4, with TRBD2 matching over 13 bases. The junction had 4 bases not matched to a gene; V was cut back by 3 bases and J by 5 bases. From germline, CDR1 is LNHNV and CDR2 YYDKDF (reference sequence). This CDR3 is 16 amino acids long. The CDR3 loop is CATSRTSGGLENIQYF. CDR3 sequence (DNA): TGTGCCACCAGCAGGACTAGCGGGGGGCTGGAAAACATTCAGTACTTC. Complete variable domain (other parts from reference TRBV15 and TRBJ2-4): DAMVIQNPRYQVTQFGKPVTLSCSQTLNHNVMYWYQQKSSQAPKLLFHYYDKDFNNEADTPDNFQSRRPNTSFCFLDIRSPGLGDTAMYLCATSRTSGGLENIQYFGAGTRLSVL.

The rearrangement joins TRBV7-8 to TRBJ2-5, with D possibly being TRBD1 (6 bases). This CDR3 spans 18 amino acids. Germline V gene lookup returns CDR1 SGHVS and CDR2 FQNEAQ. The V end lost 0 bases, the J end lost 2 bases, and 19 bases lay between the germline ends. The CDR3 protein is CASSLAFITGKGQETQYF. For the CDR3, the DNA is TGTGCCAGCAGCTTAGCATTTATAACAGGGAAAGGGCAAGAGACCCAGTACTTC.

The rearrangement links TRBV15 to TRBJ2-2, with D perhaps TRBD2 (6 bases). V was cut by 4 bases and J by 7 bases, with 13 bases left in between. CDR1 and CDR2 from the germline V gene are LNHNV and YYDKDF (reference sequence). The CDR3 totals 14 residues. CDR3 residues: CATSTGGRGGELFF. As DNA, the CDR3 is TGTGCCACCAGCACCGGGGGACGAGGCGGGGAGCTGTTTTTT.

This chain links TRBV3-1 (or the pseudogene TRBV3-2) with TRBJ2-1, with D hard to call. The CDR3 consists of 13 residues. CDR1 is LGHDT and CDR2 is YNNKEL in the germline V gene (reference sequence). V was clipped by 3 bases and J by 6 bases, with 9 bases between them. The CDR3, as DNA: TGTGCCAGCAGCCACTCACAGCCCAATGAGCAGTTCTTC. This gives the protein CASSHSQPNEQFF.

This clone has only a few counts. The sample has other DNA sequences that encode this CDR3 too. The genes are TRBV11-3 and TRBJ1-4, with D unresolved. V was clipped by 3 bases and J by 8 bases, with 10 bases between them. Germline CDR1 is SGHNT and CDR2 is YENEEA. This CDR3 comprises 13 residues. The CDR3 loop is CASSFGGGEKLFF. CDR3 nucleotides: TGTGCCAGCAGCTTCGGAGGTGGAGAAAAACTGTTTTTT.

CDR3: CASRARTGGLYEQYF. The CDR3 bases are TGCGCCAGCAGGGCCCGGACAGGGGGTCTCTACGAGCAGTACTTC. The chain uses TRBV5-1 and TRBJ2-7, with 10 bases fitting TRBD1. This CDR3 is built from 15 residues. Germline CDR1 SGHRS, CDR2 YFSETQ. The trim removed 5 bases at V and 3 bases at J, leaving 8 bases unmatched. Combining the CDR3 with reference TRBV5-1 and TRBJ2-7 gives the whole variable domain KAGVTQTPRYLIKTRGQQVTLSCSPISGHRSVSWYQQTPGQGLQFLFEYFSETQRNKGNFPGRFSGRQFSNSRSEMNVSTLELGDSALYLCASRARTGGLYEQYFGPGTRLTVT.

The V gene is TRBV18, the J gene TRBJ2-7; D ambiguous. Trimming removed 0 bases at V and 4 bases at J, with 10 bases between. CDR1 is KGHSH and CDR2 is LQKENI in the germline V gene. CDR3 length: 14 residues. The CDR3 spells CASSPPSKSYEQYF. The CDR3 nucleotides read TGTGCCAGCTCACCACCCTCTAAATCTTACGAGCAGTACTTC.